These 17 T cell receptor beta chains were sequenced from one sample in a study of shared clonotypes between healthy human individuals. Only in-frame clones appear in the TCRdb table, and some are missing; sequencing was by immunoSEQ multiplex PCR. The sample shows under 600,000 clones, approximately 95% of them seen only once. What was sequenced was naive CD4+ T cells sorted from blood. Subset defined: CD45RA+ positively selected. These receptors were collected from a woman under 40 in good health.

CDR3 amino acids: CASSPSPGTAYEQYF. The CDR3 coding sequence is TGTGCCAGCAGCCCCTCCCCCGGGACAGCCTACGAGCAGTACTTC. This rearrangement joins TRBV11-2 to TRBJ2-7; 7 positions agree with TRBD1. Trimming removed 5 bases from V and 2 bases from J; junction bases left unmatched: 9. Germline loops: CDR1 SGHAT, CDR2 FQNNGV. The CDR3 totals 15 residues.

This chain uses TRBV18 with TRBJ2-5; D possibly matches TRBD1 or TRBD2 (6 bases each). Germline V CDR1 and CDR2: KGHSH, LQKENI. Trimming shortened V by 5 bases and J by 4 bases, and 20 bases separated the two germline ends. CDR3 length: 16 amino acids. CDR3 in amino acids: CASSTLPGVGGETQYF. The CDR3 bases are TGTGCCAGCTCAACACTGCCAGGGGTCGGGGGAGAGACCCAGTACTTC.

The chain joins TRBV7-9 to TRBJ2-1; 16 bases align to TRBD2. V was clipped by 3 bases and J by 4 bases; unmatched bases: 0. Germline values: CDR1 SEHNR, CDR2 FQNEAQ (reference sequence). The CDR3 has 16 amino acids. CDR3: CASSLGLAGGYNEQFF. CDR3 in DNA: TGTGCCAGCAGCTTGGGACTAGCGGGAGGGTACAATGAGCAGTTCTTC.

This chain links TRBV6-5 with TRBJ2-7; 10 nucleotides line up with TRBD1. The V gene end was trimmed by 5 bases and the J gene end by 5 bases; junction bases not matched to a gene: 6. There are 14 residues in the CDR3. CDR1 is MNHEY and CDR2 is SVGAGI in the germline V gene. CDR3 sequence reads: CASSPGTGDHEQYF. CDR3 in DNA: TGTGCCAGCAGTCCCGGGACAGGGGACCACGAGCAGTACTTC.

This rearrangement joins TRBV5-4 to TRBJ2-7; 7 bases map to TRBD2. After removal of 2 bases from V and 4 bases from J, the junction contained 6 bases not matched to a gene. This CDR3 is built from 14 residues. Germline CDR1 is SGHNT and CDR2 is YYREEE (reference sequence). The CDR3 loop reads CASSFGGRSYEQYF. CDR3 in DNA: TGTGCCAGCAGCTTTGGCGGGAGATCTTACGAGCAGTACTTC.

The chain uses TRBV10-3 and TRBJ1-1, with D maybe TRBD1 (6 bases). This CDR3 contains 13 residues. From germline, CDR1 is ENHRY and CDR2 SYGVKD. The ends were cut back, 2 bases at V and 10 bases at J, with 14 bases in the middle. CDR3 DNA sequence: TGTGCCATCAGTGAGAATACAGGGTGGGGAGCTTTCTTT. Protein product: CAISENTGWGAFF.

V is TRBV6-5 and J is TRBJ2-2, with D tentatively TRBD1 (5 bases). With 2 bases removed from V and 0 bases from J, the gap between germline ends came to 7 bases. This CDR3 is 15 amino acids long. The V gene's germline CDR1 is MNHEY and CDR2 SVGAGI. In DNA form, the CDR3 reads TGTGCCAGCAGTTACGACAGCACGAACACCGGGGAGCTGTTTTTT. This gives the protein CASSYDSTNTGELFF.

The V and J genes are TRBV11-2 and TRBJ2-7, with D perhaps TRBD2 (8 bases). Germline V gene lookup returns CDR1 SGHAT and CDR2 FQNNGV. V was trimmed by 2 bases and J by 3 bases, leaving 26 bases between them. The CDR3 consists of 19 residues. For the CDR3, the DNA is TGTGCCAGCAGCTTAACGACAGGGTTGGCTAGCGGGCGAAACTACGAGCAGTACTTC. As protein: CASSLTTGLASGRNYEQYF.

The chain combines TRBV6-5 with TRBJ1-1; D gene ambiguous. V was trimmed by 1 base and J by 1 base, leaving 7 bases between them. The CDR3 contains 14 residues. Germline V gene sequence: CDR1 MNHEY, CDR2 SVGAGI. The DNA of the CDR3 is TGTGCCAGCAGTTACTTGATGGGGAACACTGAAGCTTTCTTT. Protein sequence: CASSYLMGNTEAFF.

The CDR3 DNA sequence: TGTGCCAGCAGTTTAGGAACGTTCGGGACGCAGTATTTT. Its translation: CASSLGTFGTQYF. The chain has TRBV28 and TRBJ2-3, with D unclear. Trimming cost V 2 bases and J 9 bases, with 12 bases left between them. From germline, CDR1 is MDHEN and CDR2 SYDVKM. This CDR3 spans 13 amino acids.

The chain recombines TRBV11-2 with TRBJ2-5; no reliable D call. The CDR3 runs to 15 residues. Trimming left V 1 base short and J 5 bases short, with 14 bases between. Germline assignment: CDR1 SGHAT and CDR2 FQNNGV. The CDR3 spells CASSLVTTPGETQYF. CDR3 in DNA: TGTGCCAGCAGCTTAGTCACGACTCCTGGCGAGACCCAGTACTTC.

The CDR3 sequence is CASRVGSLPWNTIYF. Written as DNA, the CDR3 is TGCGCCAGCAGGGTGGGCAGTTTGCCCTGGAACACCATATATTTT. The chain recombines TRBV5-1 with TRBJ1-3; D gene ambiguous. Germline V gene sequence: CDR1 SGHRS, CDR2 YFSETQ. V was cut by 5 bases and J by 7 bases, with 19 bases left in between. The CDR3 is 15 residues long. The full variable domain, rest sourced from reference TRBV5-1 and TRBJ1-3, is KAGVTQTPRYLIKTRGQQVTLSCSPISGHRSVSWYQQTPGQGLQFLFEYFSETQRNKGNFPGRFSGRQFSNSRSEMNVSTLELGDSALYLCASRVGSLPWNTIYFGEGSWLTVV.

This chain uses TRBV15 with TRBJ2-7; D call uncertain. Germline CDR1 reads LNHNV; CDR2 reads YYDKDF (reference sequence). V was trimmed by 2 bases and J by 0 bases, leaving 11 bases between them. The CDR3 runs to 15 residues. The CDR3 loop reads CATSRSYPSSYEQYF. The DNA for the CDR3 is TGTGCCACCAGCAGATCGTACCCGAGCTCCTACGAGCAGTACTTC.

The chain has TRBV7-3 and TRBJ1-1; possible D gene TRBD1, 5 bases. The length of the CDR3 is 13 residues. V lost 5 bases and J 6 bases, leaving 13 bases between the germline ends. CDR1 and CDR2 from the germline V gene are SGHTA and FQGTGA. CDR3 bases: TGTGCCAGCAGCCCAGGGACGGGGTCTGAAGCTTTCTTT. This codes for CASSPGTGSEAFF.

The J gene is TRBJ1-1, the V gene TRBV10-3; D ambiguous. Deletions cut 0 bases from V and 0 bases from J, with 11 bases between. The germline CDR1 and CDR2 sequences are ENHRY and SYGVKD. The CDR3 sequence is 16 residues long. This chain's CDR3 is CAISESVVSMNTEAFF. The CDR3 nucleotides read TGTGCCATCAGTGAGTCCGTAGTGAGCATGAACACTGAAGCTTTCTTT.

The rearrangement uses TRBV30 and TRBJ2-5; 8 nucleotides line up with TRBD2. CDR3 length equals 13 residues. Germline CDR1 reads GTSNPN; CDR2 reads SVGIG (reference sequence). The V and J ends lost 4 bases and 5 bases, in that order; junction bases with no gene match: 6. CDR3 nucleotide sequence: TGTGCCTGGAAACGGGAGGGCCCGGAGACCCAGTACTTC. Protein product: CAWKREGPETQYF. The full variable domain, in which reference TRBV30 and TRBJ2-5 provide the parts outside the CDR3, is SQTIHQWPATLVQPVGSPLSLECTVEGTSNPNLYWYRQAAGRGLQLLFYSVGIGQISSEVPQNLSASRPQDRQFILSSKKLLLSDSGFYLCAWKREGPETQYFGPGTRLLVL.

This chain connects TRBV6-4 to TRBJ2-1; the D gene is possibly TRBD2 (6 bases). Germline V gene lookup returns CDR1 MRHNA and CDR2 SNTAGT. The CDR3 contains 15 residues. V lost 3 bases to trimming and J lost 0 bases, with 9 bases between them. The CDR3 nucleotides are TGTGCCAGCAGTGAGCGGGACGACTCCTACAATGAGCAGTTCTTC. It translates to CASSERDDSYNEQFF.